Listed below are T cell receptor beta chains from one sample, sequenced in a study of beta chain features in type 1 diabetes. Profiling relied on immunoSEQ multiplex PCR, and the TCRdb table lists in-frame clones only, not all of them. The table includes fewer than 350,000 clones, 15% detected once. The sample consisted of naive CD4+ T cells from blood. The origin of the receptors is a man between 18 and 29 years old with type 1 diabetes. Each CDR3 is given with its conserved first and last residue. The D gene is left open where the match is weak. The size field is filled for only some rows; it gives once, few, many or a size class.

clone_size	d_call	v_call	j_call	cdr3_aa	cdr3_nt
.	TRBD1	TRBV4-1	TRBJ1-5	CASSQGTGESNQPQHF	TGCGCCAGCAGCCAAGGGACAGGGGAGAGCAATCAGCCCCAGCATTTT
.	.	TRBV7-7	TRBJ2-5	CASSRFLSRTQYF	TGTGCCAGCAGCCGGTTCCTATCTCGGACCCAGTACTTC
.	TRBD2	TRBV7-6	TRBJ2-7	CASSQTRTSGNGEQYF	TGTGCCAGCAGCCAAACCCGGACTAGCGGGAATGGTGAGCAGTACTTC
few	.	TRBV5-6	TRBJ2-3	CASSLIQTNTQYF	TGTGCCAGCAGCTTGATCCAGACAAATACGCAGTATTTT
.	.	TRBV7-6	TRBJ1-5	CASSEHWSNQPQHF	TGTGCCAGCAGCGAACATTGGAGCAATCAGCCCCAGCATTTT
few	TRBD1	TRBV4-1	TRBJ2-7	CASSQGRDRSYEQYF	TGCGCCAGCAGCCAAGGCCGGGACAGGTCCTACGAGCAGTACTTC
few	TRBD1	TRBV13	TRBJ1-2	CASSFDRGANYGYTF	TGTGCCAGCAGCTTCGACAGGGGAGCTAACTATGGCTACACCTTC
few	.	TRBV15	TRBJ1-2	CATSRDPAGNYGYTF	TGTGCCACCAGCAGAGATCCGGCCGGGAACTATGGCTACACCTTC
.	TRBD2	TRBV5-1	TRBJ2-3	CASSPAKAGGGDTQYF	TGCGCCAGCAGCCCCGCAAAAGCGGGAGGTGGAGATACGCAGTATTTT
.	TRBD2	TRBV27	TRBJ2-1	CASSLGGREQYEQFF	TGTGCCAGCAGTTTAGGCGGGAGGGAGCAGTATGAGCAGTTCTTC
few	TRBD1	TRBV29-1	TRBJ2-5	CSVEEGQKETQYF	TGCAGCGTTGAAGAGGGACAGAAAGAGACCCAGTACTTC
few	.	TRBV30	TRBJ1-4	CAWRQGVSGKLFF	TGTGCCTGGAGACAGGGTGTATCTGGAAAACTGTTTTTT
.	.	TRBV6-5	TRBJ2-5	CASSKGLPPRETQYF	TGTGCCAGCAGTAAGGGACTCCCCCCGCGGGAGACCCAGTACTTC
few	TRBD2	TRBV4-1	TRBJ2-1	CASSQGTSGFNEQFF	TGCGCCAGCAGCCAAGGAACTAGCGGATTCAATGAGCAGTTCTTC
.	.	TRBV2	TRBJ2-7	CASTGVTEQYF	TGTGCCAGCACGGGGGTGACCGAGCAGTACTTC
few	TRBD1	TRBV7-9	TRBJ2-7	CASSLVGTGDYEQYF	TGTGCCAGCAGCTTAGTTGGGACAGGGGACTACGAGCAGTACTTC
.	.	TRBV20-1	TRBJ1-2	CSAQGDYGYTF	TGCAGTGCTCAGGGTGACTATGGCTACACCTTC
.	.	TRBV6-5	TRBJ2-3	CASSIGMGGEDTQYF	TGTGCCAGCAGTATTGGGATGGGAGGAGAAGATACGCAGTATTTT
.	.	TRBV6-6	TRBJ1-1	CASRQLPGQNTEAFF	TGTGCCAGCCGTCAACTGCCGGGACAGAACACTGAAGCTTTCTTT
few	.	TRBV18	TRBJ1-5	CASSPGEVSNQPQHF	TGTGCCAGCTCACCAGGCGAGGTTAGCAATCAGCCCCAGCATTTT
few	TRBD2	TRBV5-1	TRBJ2-1	CASSIRTSGWGVGNEQFF	TGCGCCAGCAGCATCAGGACTAGCGGGTGGGGGGTCGGCAATGAGCAGTTCTTC
.	.	TRBV7-9	TRBJ1-6	CASSLPRVDSPLHF	TGTGCCAGCAGCTTACCCAGGGTTGATTCACCCCTCCACTTT
few	.	TRBV11-2	TRBJ2-1	CASSFVGSFENEQFF	TGTGCCAGCAGCTTTGTCGGGAGCTTTGAGAATGAGCAGTTCTTC
.	.	TRBV14	TRBJ1-1	CASSQQGIIAEAFF	TGTGCCAGCAGCCAACAGGGTATAATAGCTGAAGCTTTCTTT
.	.	TRBV9	TRBJ1-6	CASSVGQRYNSPLHF	TGTGCCAGCAGCGTGGGACAAAGATATAATTCACCCCTCCACTTT
few	.	TRBV13	TRBJ2-5	CASSLKNKETQYF	TGTGCCAGCAGCTTAAAGAACAAAGAGACCCAGTACTTC
.	.	TRBV30	TRBJ2-6	CASEPFPRRANSGANVLTF	TGTGCCTCAGAACCATTCCCCCGCAGGGCTAACTCTGGGGCCAACGTCCTGACTTTC
few	TRBD2	TRBV5-1	TRBJ2-1	CATRPGAGDFNEQFF	TGCGCCACCCGCCCGGGTGCGGGAGATTTCAATGAGCAGTTCTTC
few	TRBD2	TRBV5-4	TRBJ2-5	CASSFGLGEETQYF	TGTGCCAGCAGCTTCGGACTAGGCGAAGAGACCCAGTACTTC
few	TRBD1	TRBV7-9	TRBJ2-7	CASSTWDRAPYEQYF	TGTGCCAGCAGCACCTGGGACAGGGCGCCCTACGAGCAGTACTTC
few	TRBD1	TRBV7-2	TRBJ2-7	CASSSRQGAPNEQYF	TGTGCCAGCAGCTCGAGACAGGGGGCGCCGAACGAGCAGTACTTC
few	.	TRBV11-2	TRBJ1-2	CASSLDRDYGYTF	TGTGCCAGCAGCTTAGACAGGGACTATGGCTACACCTTC
few	TRBD1	TRBV28	TRBJ2-4	CASSSGQGYIQYF	TGTGCCAGCAGTTCCGGACAGGGCTACATTCAGTACTTC
few	.	TRBV14	TRBJ1-3	CASTTSPGNTIYF	TGTGCCAGCACCACGAGCCCTGGAAACACCATATATTTT
few	.	TRBV29-1	TRBJ1-1	CSVEHQGNTEAFF	TGCAGCGTTGAACATCAGGGGAACACTGAAGCTTTCTTT
many	TRBD1	TRBV29-1	TRBJ2-7	CSVAAGQGAYEQYF	TGCAGCGTTGCCGCCGGCCAGGGGGCCTACGAGCAGTACTTC
.	TRBD1	TRBV5-6	TRBJ2-7	CASSTGDGVYEQYF	TGTGCCAGCAGTACAGGGGATGGGGTCTACGAGCAGTACTTC